This T cell receptor beta chain was observed in a study of cytotoxic CD8 clonotypes in ibrutinib-treated CLL. Germline CDR1 reads MNHEY; CDR2 reads SMNVEV (reference sequence). V was trimmed by 7 bases and J by 5 bases, leaving 15 bases between them. The CDR3 has 15 residues. Sequencing used immunoSEQ multiplex PCR; TCRdb keeps in-frame clones, though not all of them. The table has about 22,000 clones, approximately 77% seen once; the top ten hold 7.2%. The chain has TRBV27 and TRBJ1-6; D not certain. The sequence was obtained from a human donor with chronic lymphocytic leukemia. Sequencing used PBMCs, obtained before ibrutinib treatment. DNA of the CDR3: TGTGCCAGCAAGGGAGGTTGGGGTAATAATTCACCCCTCCACTTT. It yields the protein CASKGGWGNNSPLHF.